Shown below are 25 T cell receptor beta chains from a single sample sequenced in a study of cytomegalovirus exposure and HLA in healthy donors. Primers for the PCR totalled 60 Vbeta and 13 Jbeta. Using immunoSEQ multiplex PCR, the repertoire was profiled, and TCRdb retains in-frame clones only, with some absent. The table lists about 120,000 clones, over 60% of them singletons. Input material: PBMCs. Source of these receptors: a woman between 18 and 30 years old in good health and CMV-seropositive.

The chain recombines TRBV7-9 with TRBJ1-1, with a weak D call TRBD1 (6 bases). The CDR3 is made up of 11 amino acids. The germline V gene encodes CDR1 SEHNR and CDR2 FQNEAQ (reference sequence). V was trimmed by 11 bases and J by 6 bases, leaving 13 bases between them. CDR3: CAWGGLAEAFF. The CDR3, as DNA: TGTGCCTGGGGGGGGCTGGCTGAAGCTTTCTTT.

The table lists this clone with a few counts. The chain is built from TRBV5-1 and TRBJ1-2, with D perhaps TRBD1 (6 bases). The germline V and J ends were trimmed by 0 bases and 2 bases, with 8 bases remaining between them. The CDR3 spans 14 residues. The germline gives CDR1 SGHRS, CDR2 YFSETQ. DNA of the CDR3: TGCGCCAGCAGCTTGGTAGGGGGAAACTATGGCTACACCTTC. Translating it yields CASSLVGGNYGYTF. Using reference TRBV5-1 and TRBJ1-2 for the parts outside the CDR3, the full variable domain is KAGVTQTPRYLIKTRGQQVTLSCSPISGHRSVSWYQQTPGQGLQFLFEYFSETQRNKGNFPGRFSGRQFSNSRSEMNVSTLELGDSALYLCASSLVGGNYGYTFGSGTRLTVV.

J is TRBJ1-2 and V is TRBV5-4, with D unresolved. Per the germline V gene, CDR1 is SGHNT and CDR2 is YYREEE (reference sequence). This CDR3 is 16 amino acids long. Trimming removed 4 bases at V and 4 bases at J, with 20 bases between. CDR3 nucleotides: TGTGCCAGCAGCCTTCTCCGCGGAGGATATTTCTATGGCTACACCTTC. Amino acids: CASSLLRGGYFYGYTF.

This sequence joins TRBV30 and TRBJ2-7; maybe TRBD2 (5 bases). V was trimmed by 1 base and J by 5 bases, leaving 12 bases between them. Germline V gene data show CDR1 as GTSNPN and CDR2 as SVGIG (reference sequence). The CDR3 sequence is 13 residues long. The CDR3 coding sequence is TGTGCCTGGAGTGGGCGGCTGAGGGACGAGCAGTACTTC. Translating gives CAWSGRLRDEQYF.

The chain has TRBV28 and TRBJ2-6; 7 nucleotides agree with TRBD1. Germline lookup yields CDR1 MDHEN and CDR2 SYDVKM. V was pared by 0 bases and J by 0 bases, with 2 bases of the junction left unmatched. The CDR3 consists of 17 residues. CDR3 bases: TGTGCCAGCAGTTTATGGACAGGGCCCTCTGGGGCCAACGTCCTGACTTTC. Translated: CASSLWTGPSGANVLTF.

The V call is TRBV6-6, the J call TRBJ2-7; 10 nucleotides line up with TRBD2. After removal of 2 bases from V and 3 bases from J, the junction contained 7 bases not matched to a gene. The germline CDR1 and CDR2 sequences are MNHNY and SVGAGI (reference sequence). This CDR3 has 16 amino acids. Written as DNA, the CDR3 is TGTGCCAGCAGTTACCCTAGGACTAGCGGATACTACGAGCAGTACTTC. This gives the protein CASSYPRTSGYYEQYF.

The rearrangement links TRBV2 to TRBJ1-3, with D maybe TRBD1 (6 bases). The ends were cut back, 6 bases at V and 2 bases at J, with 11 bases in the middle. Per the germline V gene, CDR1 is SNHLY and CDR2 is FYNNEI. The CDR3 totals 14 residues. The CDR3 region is CASSVGTPGNTIYF. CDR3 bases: TGTGCCAGCAGCGTAGGGACACCTGGAAACACCATATATTTT.

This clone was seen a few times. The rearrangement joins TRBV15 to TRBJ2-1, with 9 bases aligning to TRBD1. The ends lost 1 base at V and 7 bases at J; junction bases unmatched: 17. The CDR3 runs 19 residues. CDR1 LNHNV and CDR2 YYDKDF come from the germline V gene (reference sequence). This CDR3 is CATSRVRGQGKVKGNEQFF. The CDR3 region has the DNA TGTGCCACCAGCAGAGTTAGGGGACAGGGAAAAGTTAAGGGTAATGAGCAGTTCTTC.

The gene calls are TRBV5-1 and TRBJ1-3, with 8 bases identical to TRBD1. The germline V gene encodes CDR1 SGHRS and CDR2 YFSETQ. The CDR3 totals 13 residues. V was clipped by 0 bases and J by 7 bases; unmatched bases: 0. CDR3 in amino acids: CASSLDRGNTIYF. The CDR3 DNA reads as TGCGCCAGCAGCTTGGACAGGGGGAACACCATATATTTT.

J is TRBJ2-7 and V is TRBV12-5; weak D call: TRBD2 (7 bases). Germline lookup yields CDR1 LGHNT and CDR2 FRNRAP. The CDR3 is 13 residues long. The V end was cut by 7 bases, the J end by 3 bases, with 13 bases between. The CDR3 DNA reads TGTGCTAGTGCCCAGGGAGGGGGCTACGAGCAGTACTTC. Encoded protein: CASAQGGGYEQYF.

The CDR3 reads CASSTPFGQSRYEQYF. In DNA, the CDR3 is TGTGCCAGCAGCACCCCGTTTGGACAGAGCCGCTACGAGCAGTACTTC. The chain combines TRBV11-3 with TRBJ2-7; D might be TRBD1 (6 bases). This CDR3 contains 16 residues. Germline loops: CDR1 SGHNT, CDR2 YENEEA. V was clipped by 5 bases and J by 3 bases, with 20 bases between them.

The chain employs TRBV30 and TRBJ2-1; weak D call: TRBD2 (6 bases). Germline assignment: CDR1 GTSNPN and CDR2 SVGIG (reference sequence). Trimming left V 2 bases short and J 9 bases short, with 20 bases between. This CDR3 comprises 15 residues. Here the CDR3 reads CAWSRGLSLWGEQFF. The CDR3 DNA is TGTGCCTGGAGTAGGGGACTCTCCCTTTGGGGTGAGCAGTTCTTC.

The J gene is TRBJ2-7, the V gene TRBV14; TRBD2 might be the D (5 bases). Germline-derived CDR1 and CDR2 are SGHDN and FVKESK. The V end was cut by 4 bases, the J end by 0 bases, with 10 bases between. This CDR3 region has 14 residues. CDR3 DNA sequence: TGTGCCAGCAGCCCTGGACTTTACTCCTACGAGCAGTACTTC. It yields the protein CASSPGLYSYEQYF.

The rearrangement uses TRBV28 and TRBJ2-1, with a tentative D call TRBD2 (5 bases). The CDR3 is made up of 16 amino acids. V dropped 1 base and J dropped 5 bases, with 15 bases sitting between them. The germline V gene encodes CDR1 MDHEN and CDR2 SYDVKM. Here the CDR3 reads CASSLFREPLNNEQFF. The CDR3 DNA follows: TGTGCCAGCAGTTTATTCCGGGAACCACTTAACAATGAGCAGTTCTTC.

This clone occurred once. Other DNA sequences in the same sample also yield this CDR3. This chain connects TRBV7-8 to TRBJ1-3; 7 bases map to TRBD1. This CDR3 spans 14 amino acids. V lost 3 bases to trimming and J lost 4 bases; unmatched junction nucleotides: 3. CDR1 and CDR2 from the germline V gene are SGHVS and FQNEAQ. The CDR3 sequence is CASSLTGSGNTIYF. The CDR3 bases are TGTGCCAGCAGCTTGACAGGGTCCGGAAACACCATATATTTT. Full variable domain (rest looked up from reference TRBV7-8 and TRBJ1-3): GAGVSQSPRYKVAKRGQDVALRCDPISGHVSLFWYQQALGQGPEFLTYFQNEAQLDKSGLPSDRFFAERPEGSVSTLKIQRTQQEDSAVYLCASSLTGSGNTIYFGEGSWLTVV.

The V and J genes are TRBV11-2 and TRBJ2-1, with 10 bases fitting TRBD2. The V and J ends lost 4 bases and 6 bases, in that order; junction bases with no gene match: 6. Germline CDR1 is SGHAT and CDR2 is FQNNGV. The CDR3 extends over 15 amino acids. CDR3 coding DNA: TGTGCCAGCAGCTCGTTAGCGGGAGGCCTCAATGAGCAGTTCTTC. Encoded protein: CASSSLAGGLNEQFF. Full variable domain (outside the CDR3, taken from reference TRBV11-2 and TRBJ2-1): EAGVAQSPRYKIIEKRQSVAFWCNPISGHATLYWYQQILGQGPKLLIQFQNNGVVDDSQLPKDRFSAERLKGVDSTLKIQPAKLEDSAVYLCASSSLAGGLNEQFFGPGTRLTVL.

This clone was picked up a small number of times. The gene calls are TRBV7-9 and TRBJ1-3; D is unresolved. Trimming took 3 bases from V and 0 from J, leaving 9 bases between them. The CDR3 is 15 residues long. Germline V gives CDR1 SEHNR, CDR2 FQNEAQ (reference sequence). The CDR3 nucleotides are TGTGCCAGCAGCTTTAACTCGTACTCTGGAAACACCATATATTTT. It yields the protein CASSFNSYSGNTIYF.

CDR3 in amino acids: CTSSQDPLWENIQYF. The CDR3 bases are TGCACCAGCAGCCAAGATCCCCTCTGGGAGAACATTCAGTACTTC. The chain joins TRBV1 to TRBJ2-4; the table's D call, TRBD2, was not checked against the DNA. TRBV1 is a listed pseudogene. This CDR3 has 15 residues.

The DNA for the CDR3 is TGTGCCAGCAGTCTGTCGCTAGCGGGAGTAGCCAAAAACATTCAGTACTTC. It specifies CASSLSLAGVAKNIQYF. The chain is built from TRBV5-4 and TRBJ2-4, with TRBD2 identical over 10 bases. Germline V gene sequence: CDR1 SGHNT, CDR2 YYREEE (reference sequence). Trimming at V came to 5 bases and at J to 0 bases, leaving 8 bases not matched to a gene. This CDR3 region has 17 residues.

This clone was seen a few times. CDR3 DNA: TGCGCCAGCAGCTTCCGTACGTCCTCTACTAGGGGGCTCCTGGACGAGCAGTACTTC. It encodes CASSFRTSSTRGLLDEQYF. The chain is built from TRBV5-1 and TRBJ2-7; 7 bases fit TRBD1. Germline loops: CDR1 SGHRS, CDR2 YFSETQ. The CDR3 sequence is 19 residues long. Losses at the gene ends were 2 bases for V and 5 bases for J; bases not matched to a gene: 22.

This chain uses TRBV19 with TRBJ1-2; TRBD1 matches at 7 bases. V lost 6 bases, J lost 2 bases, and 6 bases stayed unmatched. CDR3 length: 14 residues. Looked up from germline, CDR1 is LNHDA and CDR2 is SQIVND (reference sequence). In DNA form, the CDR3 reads TGTGCCAGTAGGGTCAAACAGGGGAACTATGGCTACACCTTC. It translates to CASRVKQGNYGYTF.

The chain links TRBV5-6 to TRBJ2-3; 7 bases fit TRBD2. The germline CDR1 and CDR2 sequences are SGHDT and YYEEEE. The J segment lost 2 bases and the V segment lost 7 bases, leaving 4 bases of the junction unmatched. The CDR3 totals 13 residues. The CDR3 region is CASLGTNTDTQYF. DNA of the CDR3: TGTGCCAGCCTCGGGACTAACACAGATACGCAGTATTTT.

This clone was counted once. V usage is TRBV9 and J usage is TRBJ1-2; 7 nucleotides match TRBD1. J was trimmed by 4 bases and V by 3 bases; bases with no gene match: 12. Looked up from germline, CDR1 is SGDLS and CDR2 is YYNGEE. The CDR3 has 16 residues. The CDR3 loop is CASSDGDRYGSYGYTF. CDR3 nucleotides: TGTGCCAGCAGCGATGGGGACAGATATGGCTCCTATGGCTACACCTTC.

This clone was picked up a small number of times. The CDR3 bases are TGTGCCAGCACCTCCGGGAATTACAATGAGCAGTTCTTC. Its translation is CASTSGNYNEQFF. This sequence joins TRBV5-4 and TRBJ2-1, with a possible D match to TRBD2 (5 bases). The CDR3 totals 13 residues. Germline V gene data show CDR1 as SGHNT and CDR2 as YYREEE (reference sequence). Trimming removed 6 bases from V and 4 bases from J, with 11 bases in between.

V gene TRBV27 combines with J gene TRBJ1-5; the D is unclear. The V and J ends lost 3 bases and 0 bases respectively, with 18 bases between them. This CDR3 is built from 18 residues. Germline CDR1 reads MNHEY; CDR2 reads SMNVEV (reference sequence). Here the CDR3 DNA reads TGTGCCAGCAGTTTCCGACCATCCGACGGGTATAGCAATCAGCCCCAGCATTTT. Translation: CASSFRPSDGYSNQPQHF.